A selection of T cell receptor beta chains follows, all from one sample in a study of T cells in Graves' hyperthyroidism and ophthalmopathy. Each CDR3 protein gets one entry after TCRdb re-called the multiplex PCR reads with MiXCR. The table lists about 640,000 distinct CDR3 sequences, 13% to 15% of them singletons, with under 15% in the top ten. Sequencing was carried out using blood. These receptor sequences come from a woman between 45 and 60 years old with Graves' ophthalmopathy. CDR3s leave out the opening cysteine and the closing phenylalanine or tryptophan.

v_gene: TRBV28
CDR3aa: ASSLVRKGTEAF

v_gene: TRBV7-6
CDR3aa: ASSPYREGTGELF

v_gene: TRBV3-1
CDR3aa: ASSPPGGRTQY

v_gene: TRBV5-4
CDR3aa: ASSPLSGRTSGANVLT

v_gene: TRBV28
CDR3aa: ASSLLASLPQETQY

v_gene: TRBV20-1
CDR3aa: SAIDRGPPDTQY

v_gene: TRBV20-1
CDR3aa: SATSYRAPGYEQY

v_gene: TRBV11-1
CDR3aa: ASSQETASPYEQY

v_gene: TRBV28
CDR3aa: AGSTGTSYEQY

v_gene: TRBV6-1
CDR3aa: ASSFGFAGNTIY

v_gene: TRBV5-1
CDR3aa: ASSLQPGQANYEQY

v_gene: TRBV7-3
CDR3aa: ASSLNPTSYGTDTQY